This T cell receptor beta chain was documented in a study of blood T cell repertoires in COVID-19. In the study overall: Whether acute or convalescent, the COVID-19 samples came from the United States, Italy and Spain. PBMCs, B-cell-depleted T cells, or T cells provided the cDNA or gDNA that made up the material.

The J segment lost 6 bases and the V segment lost 12 bases, leaving 7 bases of the junction unmatched. This CDR3 is 13 amino acids long. The germline gives CDR1 KGHDR, CDR2 SFDVKD. Original processing notes: The assay estimated nucleated cells by amplifying reference gene primers. Repertoires were generated with immunoSEQ multiplex PCR, while TCRdb's copy carries only in-frame clones and drops some. V, J and clone size were drawn from that table, and D and trimming were deduced from the DNA. This sample carries some 150,000 clones, more than 75% of them seen once, and the ten largest clones take roughly 9.1%.

Material: peripheral blood. The sequence was collected from a woman aged 70-85 years with acute or convalescent COVID-19. The chain joins TRBV24-1 to TRBJ2-5, with 12 bases identical to TRBD1. DNA of the CDR3: TGTGCCGCCGGGACAGGGGGCGGAAAGACCCAGTACTTC. Amino acids: CAAGTGGGKTQYF.